The clone carrying this T cell receptor beta chain was detected many times. Looked up from germline, CDR1 is SGHTA and CDR2 is FQGNSA. CDR3 length equals 12 residues. V was cut by 4 bases and J by 15 bases, with 16 bases left in between. These data belong to a study of human T cells and chemical hapten exposure. Via MiXCR, TCRdb re-called the RACE reads, giving one row per CDR3 protein. The profile shows fewer than 80,000 distinct CDR3 sequences, 10% of them singletons. Time point here: patch test 2, 6 weeks after DPC sensitization. Documented treatment: therapeutic diphenylcyclopropenone sensitization with weekly scalp DPC.

The rearrangement links TRBV7-2 to TRBJ2-1; D gene uncertain. Sequenced material: whole blood, taken in connection with sensitization to the hapten diphenylcyclopropenone (DPC). This receptor was taken from a woman in her fifties or sixties with alopecia areata. Some clones in this sample may be carry-over from other donors' samples. The CDR3 nucleotides are TGTGCCAGCAGCTCAACATCCGGCCCGGGGTTCTTC. Amino acid sequence: CASSSTSGPGFF.